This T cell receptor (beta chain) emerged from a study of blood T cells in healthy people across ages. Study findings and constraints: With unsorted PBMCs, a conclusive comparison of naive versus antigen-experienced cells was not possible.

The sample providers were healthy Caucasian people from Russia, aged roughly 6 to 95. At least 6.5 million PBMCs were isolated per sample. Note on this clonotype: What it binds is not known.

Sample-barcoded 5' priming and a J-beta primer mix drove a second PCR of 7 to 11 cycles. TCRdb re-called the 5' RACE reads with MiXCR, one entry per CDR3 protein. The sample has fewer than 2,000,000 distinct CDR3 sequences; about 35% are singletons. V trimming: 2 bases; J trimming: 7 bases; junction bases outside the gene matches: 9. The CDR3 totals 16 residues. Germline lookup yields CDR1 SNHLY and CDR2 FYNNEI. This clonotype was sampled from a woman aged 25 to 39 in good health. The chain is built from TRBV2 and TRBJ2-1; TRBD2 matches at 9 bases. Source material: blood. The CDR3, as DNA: TGTGCCAGCAGTGAATTGGCGGGGGGGCCGCGGAATGAGCAGTTCTTC. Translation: CASSELAGGPRNEQFF. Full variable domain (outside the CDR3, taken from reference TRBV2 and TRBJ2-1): EPEVTQTPSHQVTQMGQEVILRCVPISNHLYFYWYRQILGQKVEFLVSFYNNEISEKSEIFDDQFSVERPDGSNFTLKIRSTKLEDSAMYFCASSELAGGPRNEQFFGPGTRLTVL.